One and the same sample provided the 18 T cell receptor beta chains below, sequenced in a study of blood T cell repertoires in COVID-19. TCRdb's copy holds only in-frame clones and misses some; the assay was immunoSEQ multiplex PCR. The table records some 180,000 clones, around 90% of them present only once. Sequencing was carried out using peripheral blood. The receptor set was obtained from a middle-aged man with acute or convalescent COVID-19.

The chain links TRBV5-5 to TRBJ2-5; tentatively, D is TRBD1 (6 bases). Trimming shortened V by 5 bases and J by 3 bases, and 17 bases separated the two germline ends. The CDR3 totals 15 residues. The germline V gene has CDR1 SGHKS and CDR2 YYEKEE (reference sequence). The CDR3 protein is CASRRQGRYEETQYF. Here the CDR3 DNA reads TGTGCCAGCAGACGTCAGGGGCGATATGAAGAGACCCAGTACTTC.

The DNA of the CDR3 is TGCGCCAGCAGCTCCCGAGGAGCAACTAATGAAAAACTGTTTTTT. Translated, it gives CASSSRGATNEKLFF. The chain is built from TRBV4-1 and TRBJ1-4; D is uncertain. The CDR3 is 15 amino acids. Germline V gives CDR1 MGHRA, CDR2 YSYEKL. The V end was cut by 5 bases, the J end by 0 bases, with 10 bases between.

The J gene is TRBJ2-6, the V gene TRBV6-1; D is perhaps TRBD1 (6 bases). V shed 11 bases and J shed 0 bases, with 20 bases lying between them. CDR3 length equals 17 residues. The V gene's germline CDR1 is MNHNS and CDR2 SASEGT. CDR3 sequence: CARSGGHIDSGANVLTF. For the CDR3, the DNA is TGTGCCCGTAGTGGGGGACATATCGACTCTGGGGCCAACGTCCTGACTTTC.

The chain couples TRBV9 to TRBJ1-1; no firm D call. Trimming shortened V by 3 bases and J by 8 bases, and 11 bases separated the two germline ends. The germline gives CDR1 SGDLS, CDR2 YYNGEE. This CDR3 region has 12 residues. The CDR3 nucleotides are TGTGCCAGCAGCGCGAACGGGTTAGAAGCTTTCTTT. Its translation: CASSANGLEAFF.

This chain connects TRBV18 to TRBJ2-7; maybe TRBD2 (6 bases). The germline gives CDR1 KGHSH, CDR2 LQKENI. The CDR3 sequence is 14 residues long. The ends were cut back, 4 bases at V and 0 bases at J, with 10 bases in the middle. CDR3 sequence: CASSLDGSSYEQYF. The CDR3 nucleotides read TGTGCCAGCTCACTGGACGGGAGCTCCTACGAGCAGTACTTC.

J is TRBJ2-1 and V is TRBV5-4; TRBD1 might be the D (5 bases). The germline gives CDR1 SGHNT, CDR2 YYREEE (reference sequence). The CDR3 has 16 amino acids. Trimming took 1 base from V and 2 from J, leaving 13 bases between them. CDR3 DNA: TGTGCCAGCAGCTTGATTGGGGCGCCCGCCTACAATGAGCAGTTCTTC. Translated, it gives CASSLIGAPAYNEQFF.

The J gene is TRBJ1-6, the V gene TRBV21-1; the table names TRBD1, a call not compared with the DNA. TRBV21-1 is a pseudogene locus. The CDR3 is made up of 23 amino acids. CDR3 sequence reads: CASSKGSGGRDRGRSYQNSPLHF. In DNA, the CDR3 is TGTGCCAGCAGCAAGGGTTCCGGTGGACGGGACAGGGGTCGTTCTTACCAAAATTCACCCCTCCACTTT.

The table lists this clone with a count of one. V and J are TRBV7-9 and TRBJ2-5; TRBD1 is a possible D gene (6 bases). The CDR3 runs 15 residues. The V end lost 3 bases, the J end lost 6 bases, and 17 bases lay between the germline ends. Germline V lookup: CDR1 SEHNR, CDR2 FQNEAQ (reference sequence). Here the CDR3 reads CASSFGPWDTKTQYF. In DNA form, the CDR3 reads TGTGCCAGCAGCTTCGGACCCTGGGACACTAAGACCCAGTACTTC.

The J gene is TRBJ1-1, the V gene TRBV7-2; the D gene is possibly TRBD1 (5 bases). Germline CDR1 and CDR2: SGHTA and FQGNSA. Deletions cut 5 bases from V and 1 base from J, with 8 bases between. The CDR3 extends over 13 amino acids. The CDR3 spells CASSATGNTEAFF. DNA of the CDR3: TGTGCCAGCAGCGCCACAGGGAACACTGAAGCTTTCTTT.

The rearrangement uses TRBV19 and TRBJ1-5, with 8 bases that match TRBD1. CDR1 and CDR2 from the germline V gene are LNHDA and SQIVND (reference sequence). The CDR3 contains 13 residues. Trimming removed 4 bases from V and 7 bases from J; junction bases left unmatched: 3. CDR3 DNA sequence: TGTGCCAGTAGTACAGGGGGCGGACAGCCCCAGCATTTT. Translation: CASSTGGGQPQHF.

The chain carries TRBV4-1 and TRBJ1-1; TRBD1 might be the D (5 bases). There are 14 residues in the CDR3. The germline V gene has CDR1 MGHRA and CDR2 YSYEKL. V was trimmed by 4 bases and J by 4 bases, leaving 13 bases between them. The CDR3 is CASSRTGDPTEAFF. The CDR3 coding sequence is TGCGCCAGCAGCCGAACAGGAGATCCCACTGAAGCTTTCTTT.

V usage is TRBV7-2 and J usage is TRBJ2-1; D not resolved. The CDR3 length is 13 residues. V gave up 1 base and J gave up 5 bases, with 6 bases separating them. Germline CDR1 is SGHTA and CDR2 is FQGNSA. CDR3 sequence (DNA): TGTGCCAGCAGCTTAGGACTGAACAATGAGCAGTTCTTC. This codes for CASSLGLNNEQFF. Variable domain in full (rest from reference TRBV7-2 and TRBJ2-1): GAGVSQSPSNKVTEKGKDVELRCDPISGHTALYWYRQSLGQGLEFLIYFQGNSAPDKSGLPSDRFSAERTGGSVSTLTIQRTQQEDSAVYLCASSLGLNNEQFFGPGTRLTVL.

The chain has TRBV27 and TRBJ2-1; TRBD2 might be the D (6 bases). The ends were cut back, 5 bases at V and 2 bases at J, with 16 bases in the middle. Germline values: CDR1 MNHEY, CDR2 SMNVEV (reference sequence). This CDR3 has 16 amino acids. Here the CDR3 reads CASSPRLVGAYNEQFF. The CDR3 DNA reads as TGTGCCAGCAGTCCGAGACTAGTTGGAGCCTACAATGAGCAGTTCTTC.

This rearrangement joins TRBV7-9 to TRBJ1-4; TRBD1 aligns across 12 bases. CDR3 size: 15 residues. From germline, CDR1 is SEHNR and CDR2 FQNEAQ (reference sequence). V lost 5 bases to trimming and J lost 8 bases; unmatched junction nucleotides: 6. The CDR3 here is CASSPGQGAREKLFF. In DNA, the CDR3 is TGTGCCAGCAGCCCGGGACAGGGGGCAAGGGAAAAACTGTTTTTT.

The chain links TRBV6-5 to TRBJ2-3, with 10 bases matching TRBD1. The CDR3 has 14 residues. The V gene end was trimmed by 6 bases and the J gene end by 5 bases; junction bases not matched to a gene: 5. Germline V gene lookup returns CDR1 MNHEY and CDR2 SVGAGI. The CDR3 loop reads CASSRDRGIDTQYF. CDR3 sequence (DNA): TGTGCCAGCAGCCGGGACAGGGGAATAGATACGCAGTATTTT.

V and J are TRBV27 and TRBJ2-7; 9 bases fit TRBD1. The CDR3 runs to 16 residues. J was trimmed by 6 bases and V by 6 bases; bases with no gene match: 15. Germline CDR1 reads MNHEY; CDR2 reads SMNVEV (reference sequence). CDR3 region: CASSRGQGKIMGEQYF. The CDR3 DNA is TGTGCCAGCAGCCGCGGACAGGGGAAAATCATGGGCGAGCAGTACTTC.

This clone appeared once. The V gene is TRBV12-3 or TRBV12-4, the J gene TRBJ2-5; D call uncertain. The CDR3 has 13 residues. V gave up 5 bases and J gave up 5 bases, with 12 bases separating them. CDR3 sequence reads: CASSPAGPETQYF. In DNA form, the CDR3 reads TGTGCCAGCAGTCCGGCAGGCCCGGAGACCCAGTACTTC.

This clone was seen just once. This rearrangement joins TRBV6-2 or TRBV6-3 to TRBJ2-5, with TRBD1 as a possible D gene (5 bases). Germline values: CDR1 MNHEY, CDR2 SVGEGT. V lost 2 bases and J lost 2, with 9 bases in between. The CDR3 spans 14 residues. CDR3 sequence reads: CASSYRQGQETQYF. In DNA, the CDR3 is TGTGCCAGCAGTTACAGGCAGGGTCAAGAGACCCAGTACTTC.